A selection of T cell receptor beta chains follows, all from one sample in a study of early T cells in non-severe SARS-CoV-2 infection. In TCRdb, the 5' RACE reads were re-called with MiXCR into one record per CDR3 protein. The repertoire holds more than 20,000 distinct CDR3 sequences, with around 4% as singletons. The specimen sequenced was whole blood. These receptors were taken from an adult who was a healthcare worker with PCR-confirmed SARS-CoV-2 infection or an uninfected control (not recorded which). Each CDR3 is given with its conserved first and last residue. Each record gives: D gene, J gene, clone size, V gene, CDR3 DNA, CDR3 protein. D genes are given only for firm matches. Clone sizes are given selectively: once, few, many, or a class where the clone is expanded.

>.|TRBJ2-5|few|TRBV18
TGTGCCAGCTCACCACCCGGGGGGCCAGAGACCCAGTACTTC
CASSPPGGPETQYF
>.|TRBJ2-1|many|TRBV24-1
TGTGCCACCAGTGAAACACAGGAAAAGGATTACAATGAGCAGTTCTTC
CATSETQEKDYNEQFF
>TRBD1|TRBJ1-3|many|TRBV20-1
TGCAGTGCTAGGGGGACAGGTCGAAGAAGTACGGTCTCTGGAAACACCATATATTTT
CSARGTGRRSTVSGNTIYF
>.|TRBJ2-3|many|TRBV5-4
TGTGCCAGCAGCTTGGCTTGGTCAGATACGCAGTATTTT
CASSLAWSDTQYF
>.|TRBJ2-5|.|TRBV29-1
TGCAGTTCATTGCGGGACCTCCAAGAGACCCAGTACTTC
CSSLRDLQETQYF
>TRBD1|TRBJ2-2|many|TRBV5-1
TGCGCCAGCAGCCTTCAGGACAGGCCCACCGGGGAGCTGTTTTTT
CASSLQDRPTGELFF
>TRBD1|TRBJ1-1|few|TRBV29-1
TGCAGCTCCTTGGCAGGGGGTAGGACTGAAGCTTTCTTT
CSSLAGGRTEAFF
>TRBD1|TRBJ1-1|many|TRBV27
TGTGCCAGCAGGCCGACAGGGTATGCTGAAGCTTTCTTT
CASRPTGYAEAFF
>.|TRBJ2-1|many|TRBV19
TGTGCCAGTCGCGGGGAGCGGGCCAACAATGAGCAGTTCTTC
CASRGERANNEQFF
>TRBD1|TRBJ1-2|.|TRBV29-1
TGCAGCGTTGAAGGGACAGGGAGTGGTGGCTACACCTTC
CSVEGTGSGGYTF
>TRBD1|TRBJ2-1|medium-sized|TRBV6-1
TGTGCCAGCAGGGGCCCCGGGACAGGGTCCTACAATGAGCAGTTCTTC
CASRGPGTGSYNEQFF
>TRBD2|TRBJ2-4|.|TRBV12-3/TRBV12-4
TGTGCCAGCAGTTTAGAGCCTAGCGGGAGGGGGGCCAAAAACATTCAGTACTTC
CASSLEPSGRGAKNIQYF
>.|TRBJ1-1|.|TRBV7-2
TGTGCCAGCAGCTTAGTGTCTCGGAGAACGAACACTGAAGCTTTCTTT
CASSLVSRRTNTEAFF
>TRBD2|TRBJ2-3|many|TRBV18
TGTGCCAGCTCACCAAAGCTAGCGGGAGGGGATACGCAGTATTTT
CASSPKLAGGDTQYF
>TRBD2|TRBJ2-5|.|TRBV3-1
TGTGCCAGCAGCCAAACGGCGGGAGGGCCGGGGGAGACCCAGTACTTC
CASSQTAGGPGETQYF
>.|TRBJ1-4|few|TRBV15
TGTGCCACCAGCCCTGCGGAGGGCGGGGGACGGGAAAAACTGTTTTTT
CATSPAEGGGREKLFF
>.|TRBJ2-3|few|TRBV2
TGTGCCAGCAGTGGTGGGACTTGGCAGTATTTT
CASSGGTWQYF
>TRBD2|TRBJ2-1|medium-sized|TRBV7-2
TGTGCCAGCAGCCTCCGTCGGCTAGCGGGAGGGGGTAATGAGCAGTTCTTC
CASSLRRLAGGGNEQFF
>.|TRBJ2-6|many|TRBV21-1
TGTGCCAGCCGAGGCTCGGGGAGCTCTGGGGCCAACGTCCTGACTTTC
CASRGSGSSGANVLTF
>.|TRBJ1-5|many|TRBV21-1
TGTGCCAGCAGCAAAGAGTTAGGGCAGAGCAATCAGCCCCAGCATTTT
CASSKELGQSNQPQHF
>.|TRBJ2-7|few|TRBV7-2
TGTGCCAGCAGCCTCAGCTCCTACGAGCAGTACTTC
CASSLSSYEQYF
>.|TRBJ2-3|many|TRBV7-8
TGTGCCAGCAGCCTGGCTAGCGAGAGAGATACGCAGTATTTT
CASSLASERDTQYF
>.|TRBJ2-7|many|TRBV20-1
TGCAGTGCCGCGTTTGCGGACCTTACCTACGAGCAGTACTTC
CSAAFADLTYEQYF
>TRBD2|TRBJ2-3|many|TRBV28
TGTGCCAGCAGCCCATCCTTGGGACTAGGATCTCTCTCGGATACGCAGTATTTT
CASSPSLGLGSLSDTQYF
>.|TRBJ1-2|many|TRBV27
TGTGCCAGCAGTTTACAGGGCCAAGCTAACTATGGCTACACCTTC
CASSLQGQANYGYTF
>.|TRBJ2-7|few|TRBV20-1
TGCAGTGGGGGCGGAGCGGACTCCTACGAGCAGTACTTC
CSGGGADSYEQYF
>.|TRBJ1-4|few|TRBV6-5
TGTGCCAGCAGTGAGGGAGGCGCCGCTAATGAAAAACTGTTTTTT
CASSEGGAANEKLFF
>.|TRBJ2-4|few|TRBV9
TGTGCCAGCAGCCCAGCGGTTGCCAAAAACATTCAGTACTTC
CASSPAVAKNIQYF
>.|TRBJ2-7|medium-sized|TRBV6-2/TRBV6-3
TGTGCCAGCAGTTCGAGCTCCTACGAGCAGTACTTC
CASSSSSYEQYF
>.|TRBJ2-3|few|TRBV27
TGTGCCAGCAGTTTGCTACCCCGCGCAGATACGCAGTATTTT
CASSLLPRADTQYF
>.|TRBJ1-5|many|TRBV7-2
TGTGCCAGCAGCGCAGGGATCAATCAGCCCCAGCATTTT
CASSAGINQPQHF
>.|TRBJ1-5|many|TRBV27
TGTGCCAGCAGTTATGTGGAGGGGCAGCCCCAGCATTTT
CASSYVEGQPQHF
>TRBD2|TRBJ2-7|.|TRBV2
TGTGCCAGCAGTGCTAGCGGGAGCTCCTACGAGCAGTACTTC
CASSASGSSYEQYF
>TRBD2|TRBJ2-1|many|TRBV29-1
TGCAGCGTTGAAGGAACTAGCGGGACAAATGAGCAGTTCTTC
CSVEGTSGTNEQFF
>TRBD1|TRBJ2-6|medium-sized|TRBV5-1
TGCGCCAGCAGCTTGGTCCCGGGACAGAACGTCCTGACTTTC
CASSLVPGQNVLTF
>TRBD2|TRBJ2-7|many|TRBV28
TGTGCCAGCAGCCCGAAAGACAGGGGACTAGCGGCACGAAACTACGAGCAGTACTTC
CASSPKDRGLAARNYEQYF
>.|TRBJ2-3|many|TRBV3-1
TGTGCCAGCAGCCAGGAAACAGATACGCAGTATTTT
CASSQETDTQYF
>.|TRBJ1-5|.|TRBV20-1
TGCAGTGCTAGAGATCCGCCAGAAATTTTATCGGAGGGAAATCAGCCCCAGCATTTT
CSARDPPEILSEGNQPQHF
>TRBD2|TRBJ2-7|few|TRBV7-9
TGTGCCAGCAGTCTACCGGGACTAGCCTACGAGCAGTACTTC
CASSLPGLAYEQYF
>.|TRBJ2-7|many|TRBV12-3/TRBV12-4
TGTGCCAGCAGCGAGAGGAGGGTTAACTACGAGCAGTACTTC
CASSERRVNYEQYF
>.|TRBJ2-7|many|TRBV4-1
TGCGCCAGCAGCCAAGTACAACAGAGCTCCTACGAGCAGTACTTC
CASSQVQQSSYEQYF
>.|TRBJ2-5|many|TRBV28
TGTGCCAGCTCCCGCGGGGCGCGGAGGGAGACCCAGTACTTC
CASSRGARRETQYF
>TRBD1|TRBJ2-2|many|TRBV27
TGTGCCAGCAGTTTTGGGTGGGGACAGGATAACACCGGGGAGCTGTTTTTT
CASSFGWGQDNTGELFF
>.|TRBJ1-2|.|TRBV5-6
TGTGCCAGCAGCTTGAAGGGGTTAAAGAACTATGGCTACACCTTC
CASSLKGLKNYGYTF
>.|TRBJ1-1|many|TRBV9
TGTGCCAGCAGCGCCTCCAGATACACTGAAGCTTTCTTT
CASSASRYTEAFF
>TRBD2|TRBJ2-3|many|TRBV5-4
TGTGCCAGCAGCTTGTGGCTAGCGGGAGGGGAGGATACGCAGTATTTT
CASSLWLAGGEDTQYF
>.|TRBJ2-5|.|TRBV5-1
TGCGCCAGCAGCTATCGTGACGGTCAGACCCAGTACTTC
CASSYRDGQTQYF
>.|TRBJ2-7|many|TRBV20-1
TGCAGTGCTAGAGGTAACGGGATGGCGTCTGGGCAGTACTTC
CSARGNGMASGQYF
>.|TRBJ2-7|.|TRBV5-1
TGCGCCAGCAGCGCGGGACTTACGAACTACGAGCAGTACTTC
CASSAGLTNYEQYF
>.|TRBJ2-7|many|TRBV20-1
TGCAGTGCTAGCGTTTATCGGGAGCAGTACTTC
CSASVYREQYF